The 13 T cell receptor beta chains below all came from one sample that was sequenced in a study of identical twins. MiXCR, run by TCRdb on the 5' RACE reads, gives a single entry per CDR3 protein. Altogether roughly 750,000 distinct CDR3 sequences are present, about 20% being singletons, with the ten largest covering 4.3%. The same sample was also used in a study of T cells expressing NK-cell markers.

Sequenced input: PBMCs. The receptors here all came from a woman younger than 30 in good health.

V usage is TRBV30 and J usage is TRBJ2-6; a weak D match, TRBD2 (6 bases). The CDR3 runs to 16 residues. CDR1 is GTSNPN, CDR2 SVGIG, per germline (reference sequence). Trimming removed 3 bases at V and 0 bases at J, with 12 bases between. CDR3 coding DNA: TGTGCCTGGAGCTCTGGGAGGCTCTCTGGGGCCAACGTCCTGACTTTC. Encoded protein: CAWSSGRLSGANVLTF.

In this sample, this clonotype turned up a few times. The CDR3 nucleotides are TGCAGTGCCTTGGACGGGGAGACCCAGTACTTC. Protein: CSALDGETQYF. The V gene is TRBV20-1, the J gene TRBJ2-5; no reliable D call. Germline-derived CDR1 and CDR2 are DFQATT and SNEGSKA (reference sequence). The CDR3 extends over 11 amino acids. The ends were cut back, 6 bases at V and 5 bases at J, with 10 bases in the middle.

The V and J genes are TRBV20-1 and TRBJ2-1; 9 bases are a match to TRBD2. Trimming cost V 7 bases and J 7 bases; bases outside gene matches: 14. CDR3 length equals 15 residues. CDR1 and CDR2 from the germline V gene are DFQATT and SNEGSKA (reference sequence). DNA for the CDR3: TGCAGTGTCCCAGGACTAGCGAGAGTGTTGAATGAGCAGTTCTTC. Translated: CSVPGLARVLNEQFF.

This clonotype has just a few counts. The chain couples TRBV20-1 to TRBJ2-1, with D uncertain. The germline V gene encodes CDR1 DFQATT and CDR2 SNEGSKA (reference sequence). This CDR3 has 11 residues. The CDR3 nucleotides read TGCAACGCAGAGGCCGGGCATGAGCAGTTCTTC. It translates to CNAEAGHEQFF.

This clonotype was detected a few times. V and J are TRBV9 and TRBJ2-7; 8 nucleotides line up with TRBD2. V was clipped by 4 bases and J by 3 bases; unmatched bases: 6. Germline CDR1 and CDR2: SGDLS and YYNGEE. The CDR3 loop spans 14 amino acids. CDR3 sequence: CASSITGTSYEQYF. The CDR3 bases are TGTGCCAGCAGCATTACCGGGACTAGCTACGAGCAGTACTTC.

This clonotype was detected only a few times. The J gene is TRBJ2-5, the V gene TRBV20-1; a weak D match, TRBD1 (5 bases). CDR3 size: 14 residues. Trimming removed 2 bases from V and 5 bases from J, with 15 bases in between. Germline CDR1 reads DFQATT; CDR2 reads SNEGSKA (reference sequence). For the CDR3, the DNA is TGCAGTGCTAGAAATCAGCAGGGTGGGGAGACCCAGTACTTC. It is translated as CSARNQQGGETQYF.

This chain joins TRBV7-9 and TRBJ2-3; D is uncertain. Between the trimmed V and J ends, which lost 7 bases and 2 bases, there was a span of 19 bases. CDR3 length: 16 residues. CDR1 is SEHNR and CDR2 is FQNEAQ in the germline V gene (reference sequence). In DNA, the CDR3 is TGTGCCAGCACCCCATGGGTAGGCTCTTCCACAGATACGCAGTATTTT. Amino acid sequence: CASTPWVGSSTDTQYF.

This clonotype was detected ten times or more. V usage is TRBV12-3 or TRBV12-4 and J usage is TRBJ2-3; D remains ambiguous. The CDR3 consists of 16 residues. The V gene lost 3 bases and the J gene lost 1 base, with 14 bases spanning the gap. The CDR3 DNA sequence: TGTGCCAGCAGTTTGGCGGCAGCCCGGGGCACAGATACGCAGTATTTT. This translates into CASSLAAARGTDTQYF.

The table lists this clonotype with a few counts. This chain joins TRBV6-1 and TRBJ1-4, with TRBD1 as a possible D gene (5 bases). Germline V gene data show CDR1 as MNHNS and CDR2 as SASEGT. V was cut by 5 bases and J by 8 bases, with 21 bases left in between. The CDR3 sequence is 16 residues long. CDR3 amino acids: CASSPYYGARAEKLFF. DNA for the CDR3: TGTGCCAGCAGTCCCTATTATGGGGCGCGCGCAGAAAAACTGTTTTTT.

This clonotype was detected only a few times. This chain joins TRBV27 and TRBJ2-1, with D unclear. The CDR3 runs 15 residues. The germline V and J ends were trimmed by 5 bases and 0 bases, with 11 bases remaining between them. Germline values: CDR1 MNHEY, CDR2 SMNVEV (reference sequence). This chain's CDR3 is CASSRLLDSYNEQFF. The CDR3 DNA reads TGTGCCAGCAGTCGACTGCTTGACTCCTACAATGAGCAGTTCTTC.

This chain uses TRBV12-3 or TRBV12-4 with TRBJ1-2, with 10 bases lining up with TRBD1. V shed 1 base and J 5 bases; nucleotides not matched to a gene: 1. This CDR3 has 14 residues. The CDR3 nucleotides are TGTGCCAGCAGTTTAGGGACAGGGGGTTATGGCTACACCTTC. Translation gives CASSLGTGGYGYTF.

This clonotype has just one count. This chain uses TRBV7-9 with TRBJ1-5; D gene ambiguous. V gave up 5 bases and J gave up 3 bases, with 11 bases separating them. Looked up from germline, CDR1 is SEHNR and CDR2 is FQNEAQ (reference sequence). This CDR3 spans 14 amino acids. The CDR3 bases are TGTGCCAGCAGCAAGGGAACTGTCAATCAGCCCCAGCATTTT. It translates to CASSKGTVNQPQHF.

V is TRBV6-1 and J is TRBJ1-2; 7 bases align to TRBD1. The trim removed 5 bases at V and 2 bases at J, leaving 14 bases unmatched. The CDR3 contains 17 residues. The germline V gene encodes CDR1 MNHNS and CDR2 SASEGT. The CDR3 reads CASSPTGTDPGNYGYTF. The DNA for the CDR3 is TGTGCCAGCAGTCCGACCGGGACAGACCCGGGGAACTATGGCTACACCTTC.